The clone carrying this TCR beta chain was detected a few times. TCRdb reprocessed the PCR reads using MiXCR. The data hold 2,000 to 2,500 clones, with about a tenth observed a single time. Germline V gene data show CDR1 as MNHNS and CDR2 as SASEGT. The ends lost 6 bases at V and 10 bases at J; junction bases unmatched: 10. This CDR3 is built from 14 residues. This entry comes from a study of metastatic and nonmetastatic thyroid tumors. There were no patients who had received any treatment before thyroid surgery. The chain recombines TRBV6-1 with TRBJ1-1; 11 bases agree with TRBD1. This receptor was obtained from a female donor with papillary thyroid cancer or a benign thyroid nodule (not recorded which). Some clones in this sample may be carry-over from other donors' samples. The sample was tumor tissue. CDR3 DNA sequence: TGTGCCAGCAGGGACAGGGGGCCAATGGGGGCAGCTTTCTTT. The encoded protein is CASRDRGPMGAAFF.